The 19 T cell receptor delta chains in this list originate from one sample, sequenced in a study of DNA immune sequencing with unique molecular identifiers. All 8 TRDV and 4 TRDJ genes were targeted in 32-plex amplification of genomic DNA. The library had 12-nucleotide UMIs introduced over about 3 barcoding cycles, then a second adapter PCR. TCRdb re-processed the multiplex PCR reads via CATT. In the table there are a few thousand delta-chain clones, about a tenth of which are singletons. The sequenced sample was gamma-delta T cells enriched from blood buffy coat, or unenriched PBMCs (not recorded which). These receptors were collected from a human donor in good health.

At least ten counts were recorded for this clone. The chain links TRDV1 to TRDJ1; 13 bases agree with TRDD3. TCRdb carries no J gene annotation; the J gene was assigned here by matching the DNA with germline. Germline assignment: CDR1 TSWWSYY and CDR2 QGS. The CDR3 is made up of 25 amino acids. Losses at the gene ends were 1 base for V and 2 bases for J; bases not matched to a gene: 28. In DNA, the CDR3 is TGTGCTCTTGGGGAACCCGGCCTTCCTACGACCTGTACTGGGGGATACGCAGGGGGGACCGATAAACTCATCTTT. Translation: CALGEPGLPTTCTGGYAGGTDKLIF.

As to this clone: A read error is likely here: a far larger clone is one base away. The sample holds other DNA sequences that translate to the same CDR3. This sequence joins TRDV2 and TRDJ1; D perhaps matches TRDD3 (5 bases). The CDR3 length is 14 residues. V was cut by 3 bases and J by 0 bases, with 10 bases left in between. Germline V gives CDR1 GEAIGNYY, CDR2 EKD. The CDR3 coding sequence is TGTGCCTGTGACCCGTGGGGAAACACCGATAAACTCATCTTT. The encoded protein is CACDPWGNTDKLIF.

This clone turned up a few times. The TCRdb protein comes from a much larger clone and disagrees with this DNA's translation at residue 11, likely due to a read error; the protein given here is derived from the DNA. The genes are TRDV2 and TRDJ1, with 7 bases lining up with TRDD3. This CDR3 spans 17 amino acids. Unmatched junction bases numbered 13, after V lost 3 bases and J lost 1 base. Germline CDR1 is GEAIGNYY and CDR2 is EKD. Written as DNA, the CDR3 is TGTGCCTGTGACTCCCTCCTGGGGGCTCCCATCACCGATAAACTCATCTTT. Translated: CACDSLLGAPITDKLIF.

This clone showed up many times. The chain employs TRDV2 and TRDJ1; 8 nucleotides match TRDD3. Germline CDR1 and CDR2: GEAIGNYY and EKD. There are 17 residues in the CDR3. With 1 base clipped from V and 1 base from J, the junction kept 10 bases outside the gene matches. DNA for the CDR3: TGTGCCTGTGACACGGCCTGGGGGAACCCCCGCACCGATAAACTCATCTTT. This translates into CACDTAWGNPRTDKLIF.

In this sample, this clone turned up many times. The rearrangement joins TRDV2 to TRDJ3; D is uncertain. V lost 0 bases, J lost 2 bases, and 13 bases lay in between. This CDR3 spans 18 amino acids. CDR1 GEAIGNYY and CDR2 EKD come from the germline V gene. CDR3 region: CACDTAGLKAWDTRQMFF. The CDR3 DNA reads as TGTGCCTGTGACACCGCCGGTCTGAAGGCCTGGGACACCCGACAGATGTTTTTC.

This clone turned up a few times. CDR3: CACDTLPSSTASDKLIF. The CDR3 nucleotides are TGTGCCTGTGACACGCTTCCCTCGAGTACAGCATCCGATAAACTCATCTTT. The rearrangement links TRDV2 to TRDJ1; perhaps TRDD2 as D (5 bases). Trimming stripped 1 base from V and 3 bases from J, with 20 bases between. There are 17 residues in the CDR3. Germline-derived CDR1 and CDR2 are GEAIGNYY and EKD.

The table lists this clone with a count of one. No V segment was called; the J segment is TRDJ1; the table assigns TRDD3, which was not confirmed against the DNA. This CDR3 region has 22 residues. CDR3 region: CACDPVGEATSDWGIRRDKLIF. The CDR3 DNA reads as TGTGCCTGTGACCCCGTAGGGGAGGCTACGTCGGACTGGGGGATACGCCGAGATAAACTCATCTTT.

This clone was observed a handful of times. This chain connects TRDV1 to TRDJ1, with 10 bases fitting TRDD3. In the absence of a J gene in TCRdb, the DNA was matched to germline to assign it here. This CDR3 is built from 27 residues. CDR1 is TSWWSYY and CDR2 is QGS in the germline V gene. The J segment lost 0 bases and the V segment lost 0 bases, leaving 34 bases of the junction unmatched. The CDR3 region is CALGELIPPRPPGGGYLRGRNTDKLIF. CDR3 sequence (DNA): TGTGCTCTTGGGGAACTTATCCCGCCGCGGCCGCCTGGTGGGGGATACTTACGTGGTCGGAACACCGATAAACTCATCTTT.

This clone came up many times. Other DNA sequences of this sample code for an identical CDR3. V gene TRDV1 combines with J gene TRDJ1, with 9 bases identical to TRDD2. Here the J gene was assigned by germline matching of the DNA, as TCRdb has none. Trimming took 2 bases from V and 0 from J; bases not matched to a gene: 43. The CDR3 has 29 amino acids. Germline CDR1 TSWWSYY, CDR2 QGS. This chain's CDR3 is CALGEMAGSNKAQRAGLPTRLPHTDKLIF. CDR3 nucleotide sequence: TGTGCTCTTGGGGAAATGGCCGGGTCTAACAAGGCCCAGCGTGCTGGCCTTCCTACGCGGTTACCCCACACCGATAAACTCATCTTT.

The sample holds many counts of this clone. This sequence joins TRDV2 and TRDJ1; 12 bases are shared with TRDD3. This CDR3 region has 16 residues. Per germline, CDR1 GEAIGNYY and CDR2 EKD. Trimming at V came to 3 bases and at J to 1 base, leaving 5 bases not matched to a gene. The CDR3 here is CACDPLLGDTTDKLIF. The CDR3 DNA follows: TGTGCCTGTGACCCGTTACTGGGGGATACCACCGATAAACTCATCTTT.

A word on this clone: This could be a read error, since a much larger clone is one nucleotide away. V usage is TRDV2 and J usage is TRDJ3; D is perhaps TRDD3 (6 bases). The CDR3 totals 19 residues. Germline V gene sequence: CDR1 GEAIGNYY, CDR2 EKD. Between the trimmed V and J ends, which lost 0 bases and 4 bases, there was a span of 18 bases. The DNA for the CDR3 is TGTGCCTGTGACACCGTAATGGGGGTTACGCTTTGGGACACCCGACAGATGTTTTTC. Translating it yields CACDTVMGVTLWDTRQMFF.

This clone occurred a few times. The protein TCRdb lists belongs to a much larger clone and differs from this DNA's translation at residue 6, which points to a read error; the protein shown is made from the DNA. The chain uses TRDV2 and TRDJ2, with 9 bases matching TRDD3. Trimming cost V 1 base and J 0 bases; bases outside gene matches: 8. This CDR3 is built from 18 residues. Germline V lookup: CDR1 GEAIGNYY, CDR2 EKD. Written as DNA, the CDR3 is TGTGCCTGTGACACTTTTACTGGGGGACACGCTTTGACAGCACAACTCTTCTTT. Translation gives CACDTFTGGHALTAQLFF.

Comment on this clone: The protein TCRdb lists belongs to a much larger clone and differs from this DNA's translation at residue 15, which points to a read error; the protein shown is made from the DNA. The chain joins TRDV2 to TRDJ1; 7 bases agree with TRDD3. Germline V CDR1 and CDR2: GEAIGNYY, EKD. This CDR3 is 17 amino acids long. For the CDR3, the DNA is TGTGCCTGTGACTCCCTCCTGGGGGCTCCCAACACCGATAAATTCATCTTT. Translation gives CACDSLLGAPNTDKFIF.

This clone showed up just a few times. A far more abundant clone sits one base away, making this likely a read error. The same CDR3 is also encoded by other DNA sequences in this sample. The chain carries TRDV2 and TRDJ3; TRDD3 agrees at 7 bases. CDR3 length equals 18 residues. Germline V gene data show CDR1 as GEAIGNYY and CDR2 as EKD. In DNA form, the CDR3 reads TGTGCCTGTGACACTCTACTGGGGAGCTCCTGGGACACCCGTCAGATGTTTTTC. Translation: CACDTLLGSSWDTRQMFF.

This clone occurred a few times. This DNA's translation and the protein TCRdb lists, from a much larger clone, do not match at residue 8, likely due to a read error; the protein shown is translated from the DNA. Different DNA sequences within this sample yield the same CDR3. This chain joins TRDV2 and TRDJ1, with a possible D match to TRDD3 (6 bases). This CDR3 is built from 17 residues. CDR1 is GEAIGNYY, CDR2 EKD, per germline. Trimming took off 0 bases at V and 2 bases at J, with 18 bases between the two ends. The CDR3 DNA sequence: TGTGCCTGTGACACCGTTGGGAGATACGCTGGGACCGATAAACTCATCTTT. It codes for CACDTVGRYAGTDKLIF.

Of note for this clone: The protein that TCRdb holds for this DNA derives from a much larger clone and differs from the translated DNA at residue 4, which likely indicates a read error; the protein shown here is translated from the DNA. The genes are TRDV2 and TRDJ1, with 13 bases identical to TRDD3. Germline loops: CDR1 GEAIGNYY, CDR2 EKD. The length of the CDR3 is 20 residues. This CDR3 reads CACYTLGTGGYARSTDKLIF. CDR3 sequence (DNA): TGTGCCTGTTACACGTTGGGTACTGGGGGATACGCGAGGTCAACCGATAAACTCATCTTT.

With regard to this clone: With a far larger clone one base away, a read error is the likely cause. Other DNA sequences in the sample encode the same CDR3. The chain joins TRDV2 to TRDJ1; 8 bases are shared with TRDD3. Trimming cost V 4 bases and J 0 bases; bases outside gene matches: 9. CDR1 and CDR2 (germline): GEAIGNYY, EKD. The CDR3 loop spans 16 amino acids. CDR3 in amino acids: CACDLLGDLYTDKLIF. CDR3 nucleotide sequence: TGTGCCTGTGATCTCCTGGGGGACCTTTACACCGATAAACTCATCTTT.

The rearrangement uses TRDV1 and TRDJ1; 13 positions agree with TRDD3. V gave up 1 base and J gave up 0 bases; unmatched junction bases: 17. Germline values: CDR1 TSWWSYY, CDR2 QGS. The CDR3 runs to 22 residues. CDR3 nucleotides: TGTGCTCTTGGGGAACGGTCCCCCCCGGGTACTGGGGGATACGGGTACACCGATAAACTCATCTTT. It yields the protein CALGERSPPGTGGYGYTDKLIF.

The table lists this clone with a few counts. The translation of this DNA and the TCRdb protein of a much larger clone differ at residue 3, probably owing to a read error; the protein shown here is translated from the DNA. This chain connects TRDV2 to TRDJ2, with 12 bases aligning to TRDD3. This CDR3 region has 18 residues. Germline V gives CDR1 GEAIGNYY, CDR2 EKD. The CDR3 DNA reads TGTGCCAGTGACACCCTACTGGGGGATACTTCTCTGACAGCACAACTCTTCTTT. Its translation: CASDTLLGDTSLTAQLFF.